A selection of T cell receptor beta chains follows, all from one sample in a study of cytomegalovirus exposure and HLA in healthy donors. This table comes from immunoSEQ multiplex PCR, and its TCRdb copy is limited to in-frame clones, with some not included. The sample lists 150,000 to 200,000 clones; roughly 9.5% were seen once. The sequenced material came from PBMCs. The receptor set was obtained from a woman aged 25 to 39 in good health and CMV-seropositive. Both conserved end residues are part of each CDR3. A row's size may be missing; if present it is once, few, many or a size class.

V	size	CDR3
TRBV29-1	few	CSLGQVLSYEQYF
TRBV7-7	once	CASSLARAGGYNEQFF
TRBV27	many	CATETIAGPYNEQFF
TRBV15	few	CATSRLRGTEAFF
TRBV27	.	CASRKTSGSVMNTEAFF
TRBV2	few	CASSDYEGGQPQHF
TRBV19	few	CASSSQTATNEKLFF
TRBV6-4	many	CASSVAGEGTDTQYF
TRBV9	.	CASSLGHDYGYTF
TRBV19	.	CASSRNPDTRREVKQYF
TRBV9	.	CASSVAMNTDTQYF
TRBV29-1	.	CSVGSTSGYTDTQYF
TRBV7-2	.	CASSLALGQGSSNEQFF
TRBV11-2	few	CASSFSAPEAFF
TRBV6-1	once	CASSDRASNSPLHF
TRBV6-5	.	CASSYNDKNYGYTF